This T cell receptor (beta chain) comes out of a study of blood T cells in healthy people across ages. The second PCR ran roughly 6 to 12 cycles with a sample-barcoded 5' primer and J-beta primers. Tagging of each cDNA molecule was performed by a template-switch adaptor with 12 random nucleotides. TCRdb analysed the 5' RACE reads with MiXCR anew, one entry per CDR3 protein. This sample has about 290,000 distinct CDR3 sequences, with 25% to 30% found just once. This CDR3 comprises 13 residues. The germline V gene encodes CDR1 MGHRA and CDR2 YSYEKL. Trimming took 2 bases from V and 6 from J, leaving 10 bases between them. Isolation of PBMCs gave at least 6 million cells per sample.

The TCR originated in a woman between 65 and 79 years old in good health. The gene calls are TRBV4-1 and TRBJ1-1; the D is unclear. The specimen was blood. CDR3 nucleotides: TGCGCCAGCAGCCAAACAATCAACGCTGAAGCTTTCTTT. Protein product: CASSQTINAEAFF.